The 23 T cell receptor beta chains listed next were all sequenced from one sample in a study of graft-versus-host responses after intestinal transplantation. TCRdb's table, derived via immunoSEQ multiplex PCR, lists solely in-frame clones and lacks some. Of approximately 58,000 clones in the sample, under 95% were seen once. The sample here was PBMCs, taken around 120 days after intestinal transplantation. These receptors were taken from a human patient who received an intestinal transplant, so some T cells may come from the graft donor.

The chain employs TRBV7-2 and TRBJ1-5; D remains ambiguous. The length of the CDR3 is 14 residues. CDR1 is SGHTA and CDR2 is FQGNSA in the germline V gene. Trimming removed 2 bases from V and 2 bases from J, with 7 bases in between. The CDR3 spells CASSLREGNQPQHF. The CDR3 DNA reads as TGTGCCAGCAGCTTAAGAGAGGGCAATCAGCCCCAGCATTTT.

The gene calls are TRBV5-1 and TRBJ1-1; D possibly corresponds to TRBD1 (5 bases). Trimming left V 0 bases short and J 4 bases short, with 10 bases between. Germline loops: CDR1 SGHRS, CDR2 YFSETQ. The CDR3 has 14 residues. This CDR3 is CASSLVGGGTEAFF. The CDR3 DNA sequence: TGCGCCAGCAGCTTGGTGGGGGGAGGCACTGAAGCTTTCTTT.

DNA of the CDR3: TGTGCCAGCGGCGGGACTAGCGGCTACGAGCAGTACTTC. Translation gives CASGGTSGYEQYF. The gene calls are TRBV27 and TRBJ2-7; 11 positions match TRBD2. The trim removed 8 bases at V and 3 bases at J, leaving 3 bases unmatched. The CDR3 is 13 residues long. Germline V lookup: CDR1 MNHEY, CDR2 SMNVEV (reference sequence).

The V call is TRBV25-1, the J call TRBJ2-1; D might be TRBD1 or TRBD2, each matching 6 bases. There are 15 residues in the CDR3. Trimming removed 5 bases from V and 7 bases from J, with 18 bases in between. Germline V gene data show CDR1 as MGHDK and CDR2 as SYGVNS. The CDR3 region is CASSTGWRGSNEQFF. As DNA, the CDR3 is TGTGCCAGCAGTACAGGTTGGAGGGGGTCGAATGAGCAGTTCTTC.

The rearrangement joins TRBV15 to TRBJ2-7; D is undetermined. The CDR3 has 15 amino acids. Between the trimmed V and J ends, which lost 0 bases and 1 base, there was a span of 10 bases. Germline-derived CDR1 and CDR2 are LNHNV and YYDKDF (reference sequence). CDR3 sequence: CATSRDDAGSYEQYF. The CDR3 nucleotides read TGTGCCACCAGCAGAGACGACGCTGGTTCCTACGAGCAGTACTTC.

The chain carries TRBV5-1 and TRBJ1-1, with D unresolved. Per germline, CDR1 SGHRS and CDR2 YFSETQ. Between the trimmed V and J ends, which lost 7 bases and 1 base, there was a span of 11 bases. This CDR3 is built from 13 residues. The CDR3 spells CASGVVSNTEAFF. For the CDR3, the DNA is TGCGCCAGCGGGGTAGTCTCGAACACTGAAGCTTTCTTT.

The gene calls are TRBV6-1 and TRBJ1-1, with unresolved D. Per germline, CDR1 MNHNS and CDR2 SASEGT. CDR3 length equals 14 residues. V lost 10 bases, J lost 5 bases, and 20 bases lay in between. CDR3 sequence (DNA): TGTGCCACCTACCTGTGGGGATTGAGGACTGAAGCTTTCTTT. As protein: CATYLWGLRTEAFF.

The CDR3 sequence: CASSPGTAWGNQPQHF. DNA for the CDR3: TGTGCCAGCAGCCCCGGGACGGCCTGGGGCAATCAGCCCCAGCATTTT. The rearrangement links TRBV7-9 to TRBJ1-5, with D maybe TRBD1 (5 bases). Trimming removed 5 bases from V and 2 bases from J, with 16 bases in between. Germline assignment: CDR1 SEHNR and CDR2 FQNEAQ (reference sequence). The CDR3 runs to 16 residues.

For this clone: Different DNA sequences within this sample yield the same CDR3. The rearrangement uses TRBV7-9 and TRBJ2-2, with D hard to call. Germline CDR1 reads SEHNR; CDR2 reads FQNEAQ (reference sequence). Trimming cost V 7 bases and J 9 bases, with 3 bases left between them. The CDR3 extends over 9 amino acids. In nucleotides, the CDR3 is TGTGCCAGCACACGGGAGCTGTTTTTT. Translating gives CASTRELFF. Full variable domain (rest looked up from reference TRBV7-9 and TRBJ2-2): DTGVSQNPRHKITKRGQNVTFRCDPISEHNRLYWYRQTLGQGPEFLTYFQNEAQLEKSRLLSDRFSAERPKGSFSTLEIQRTEQGDSAMYLCASTRELFFGEGSRLTVL.

The CDR3 spells CASSYRREDEQFF. The CDR3 region has the DNA TGTGCCAGCAGTTATAGGCGGGAGGATGAGCAGTTCTTC. This chain connects TRBV6-5 to TRBJ2-1, with 8 nucleotides matching TRBD2. The CDR3 extends over 13 amino acids. V shed 3 bases, J shed 8 bases, and the junction held 3 bases outside the gene matches. Germline CDR1 is MNHEY and CDR2 is SVGAGI.

The V and J genes are TRBV11-3 and TRBJ2-5, with D perhaps matching TRBD1 (6 bases). The germline V and J ends were trimmed by 5 bases and 5 bases, with 12 bases remaining between them. Per the germline V gene, CDR1 is SGHNT and CDR2 is YENEEA. This CDR3 contains 13 residues. CDR3 amino acids: CASSTQGGETQYF. DNA for the CDR3: TGTGCCAGCAGCACACAGGGTGGGGAGACCCAGTACTTC.

The chain uses TRBV11-2 and TRBJ1-2; 10 bases are a match to TRBD1. CDR1 is SGHAT and CDR2 is FQNNGV in the germline V gene. The CDR3 contains 15 residues. V lost 3 bases and J lost 3; bases outside the gene matches: 4. In nucleotides, the CDR3 is TGTGCCAGCAGCTTCGGGACAGGGGTTGACTATGGCTACACCTTC. Its protein is CASSFGTGVDYGYTF.

This chain links TRBV27 with TRBJ2-1, with TRBD2 matching 8 bases. Trimming cost V 7 bases and J 7 bases; bases outside gene matches: 18. This CDR3 region has 17 residues. CDR1 is MNHEY, CDR2 SMNVEV, per germline (reference sequence). The CDR3 region has the DNA TGTGCCAGCACCCCAACGGGGCTAGCGGGCCAGGGGAATGAGCAGTTCTTC. Translation: CASTPTGLAGQGNEQFF.

The rearrangement uses TRBV19 and TRBJ2-5; D is unclear. V lost 2 bases to trimming and J lost 3 bases, with 10 bases between them. The CDR3 is 14 residues long. Germline V gene data show CDR1 as LNHDA and CDR2 as SQIVND (reference sequence). CDR3 nucleotide sequence: TGTGCCAGTAGTATATCCCCGACCGAAGAGACCCAGTACTTC. Translated: CASSISPTEETQYF.

The V call is TRBV7-9, the J call TRBJ1-1; D remains ambiguous. With 3 bases removed from V and 0 bases from J, the gap between germline ends came to 8 bases. The CDR3 loop spans 14 amino acids. Per germline, CDR1 SEHNR and CDR2 FQNEAQ (reference sequence). The CDR3 sequence is CASSFESLNTEAFF. The CDR3 DNA follows: TGTGCCAGCAGCTTCGAAAGTTTGAACACTGAAGCTTTCTTT.

This sequence joins TRBV10-3 and TRBJ1-5; D gene ambiguous. The CDR3 totals 14 residues. Germline assignment: CDR1 ENHRY and CDR2 SYGVKD. The germline V and J ends were trimmed by 1 base and 3 bases, with 7 bases remaining between them. CDR3 loop: CAISEWEINQPQHF. CDR3 nucleotides: TGTGCCATCAGTGAGTGGGAAATCAATCAGCCCCAGCATTTT.

J is TRBJ1-2 and V is TRBV5-5, with D perhaps TRBD1 (5 bases). This CDR3 has 12 amino acids. Trimming stripped 0 bases from V and 8 bases from J, with 8 bases between. CDR1 and CDR2 (germline): SGHKS, YYEKEE (reference sequence). CDR3 sequence reads: CASSLAGEGYTF. The CDR3 DNA reads as TGTGCCAGCAGCTTGGCGGGGGAGGGCTACACCTTC.

This clone came up once. DNA for the CDR3: TGTGCCACCAGCAAAAGGGACTTGGACGTCACAGATACGCAGTATTTT. This sequence encodes CATSKRDLDVTDTQYF. The chain uses TRBV15 and TRBJ2-3; weak D call: TRBD2 (6 bases). The germline V and J ends were trimmed by 4 bases and 2 bases, with 16 bases remaining between them. The CDR3 runs to 16 residues. Germline assignment: CDR1 LNHNV and CDR2 YYDKDF (reference sequence).

The gene calls are TRBV18 and TRBJ2-5; D uncertain. Germline V gene lookup returns CDR1 KGHSH and CDR2 LQKENI. The CDR3 consists of 10 residues. V lost 4 bases and J lost 5, with 2 bases in between. The CDR3 bases are TGTGCCAGCTCACGGGAGACCCAGTACTTC. Its protein product is CASSRETQYF.

V gene TRBV5-1 combines with J gene TRBJ2-7, with 12 bases aligning to TRBD2. Germline assignment: CDR1 SGHRS and CDR2 YFSETQ. With 4 bases clipped from V and 1 base from J, the junction kept 9 bases outside the gene matches. CDR3 size: 17 residues. CDR3 coding DNA: TGCGCCAGCAGCCGAGTCACTAGCGGGGGGCCTTCCTACGAGCAGTACTTC. Translating gives CASSRVTSGGPSYEQYF.

The CDR3 is CASSLGDTGLNYGYTF. As DNA, the CDR3 is TGTGCCAGCAGCCTCGGGGATACAGGCCTTAACTATGGCTACACCTTC. This sequence joins TRBV7-9 and TRBJ1-2; D is perhaps TRBD1 (5 bases). Germline-derived CDR1 and CDR2 are SEHNR and FQNEAQ (reference sequence). V shed 5 bases and J shed 1 base, with 17 bases lying between them. There are 16 residues in the CDR3.

This chain uses TRBV7-9 with TRBJ2-7; D is perhaps TRBD2 (5 bases). Germline lookup yields CDR1 SEHNR and CDR2 FQNEAQ (reference sequence). The CDR3 loop spans 13 amino acids. V gave up 2 bases and J gave up 3 bases, with 8 bases separating them. The CDR3 sequence is CASSLRLLYEQYF. The CDR3 DNA sequence: TGTGCCAGCAGCTTACGACTACTCTACGAGCAGTACTTC.

The chain links TRBV5-1 to TRBJ2-3; TRBD2 matches 8 bases. This CDR3 is 16 amino acids long. The germline CDR1 and CDR2 sequences are SGHRS and YFSETQ. V lost 4 bases to trimming and J lost 6 bases; unmatched junction nucleotides: 13. The CDR3 nucleotides are TGCGCCAGCAGCCTCACTGGGCGGGGGGCTTGGGATACGCAGTATTTT. Translation: CASSLTGRGAWDTQYF.